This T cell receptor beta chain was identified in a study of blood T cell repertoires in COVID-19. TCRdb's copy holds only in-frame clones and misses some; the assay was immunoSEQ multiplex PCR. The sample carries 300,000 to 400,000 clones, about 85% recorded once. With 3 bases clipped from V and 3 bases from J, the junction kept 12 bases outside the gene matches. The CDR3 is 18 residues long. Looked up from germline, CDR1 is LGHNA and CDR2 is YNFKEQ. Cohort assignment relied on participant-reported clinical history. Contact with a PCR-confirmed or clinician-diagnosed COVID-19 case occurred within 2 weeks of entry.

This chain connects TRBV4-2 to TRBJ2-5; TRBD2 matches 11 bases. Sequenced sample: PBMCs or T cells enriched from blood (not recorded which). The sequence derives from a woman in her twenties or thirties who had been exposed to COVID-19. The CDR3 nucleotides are TGTGCCAGCAGCCAGGGAGGGACTAGCGGTTTCTCAAAAGAGACCCAGTACTTC. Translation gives CASSQGGTSGFSKETQYF.